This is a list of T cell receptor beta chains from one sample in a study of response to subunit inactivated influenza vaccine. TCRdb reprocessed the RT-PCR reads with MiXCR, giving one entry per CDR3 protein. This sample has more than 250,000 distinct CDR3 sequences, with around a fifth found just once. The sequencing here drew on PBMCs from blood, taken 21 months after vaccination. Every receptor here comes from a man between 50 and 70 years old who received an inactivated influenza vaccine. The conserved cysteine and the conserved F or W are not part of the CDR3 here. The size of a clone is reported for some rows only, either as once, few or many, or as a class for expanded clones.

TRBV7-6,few,ASSLAPGVGETQY
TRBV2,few,ASSPGTYSNQPQH
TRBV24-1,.,ATSVASTDTQY
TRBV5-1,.,ASSFSRDGPYEQY
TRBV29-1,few,SVAGGSRTSSTDTQY
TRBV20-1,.,SAREASGGKSSYNEQF
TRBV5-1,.,ASSSIRDNGNEQF
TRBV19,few,ASSSGPAQPQH
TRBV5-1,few,ASSSGTSGPTDTQY
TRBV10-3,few,AISKTGASGSSDEQY
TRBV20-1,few,SAIGAGGQNYEQY
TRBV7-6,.,ASSLVLGQGTDTQY
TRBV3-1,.,ASSQAGHRTDTQY
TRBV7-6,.,ASSRGSGRYYEQY
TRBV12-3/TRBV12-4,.,ASSDRLFSPLH
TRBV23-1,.,ASSQSERVNSYEQY
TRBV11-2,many,ASSSRAGGQDTQY
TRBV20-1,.,SASPRGSGGAPDTQY
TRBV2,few,ASSASYGYT
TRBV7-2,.,ASSLERLAGGQQY
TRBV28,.,ASSFFTGQGYT
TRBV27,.,ASSPLAGATNEQF
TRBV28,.,ASSLEALGQGSYRFVETQY
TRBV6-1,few,ASKQGPGQPQH